The 3 T cell receptor beta chains presented below share a single source sample, sequenced in a study of blood T cell repertoires in COVID-19. Sequencing was performed with immunoSEQ multiplex PCR; in TCRdb, only in-frame clones are kept and a portion is missing. This sample yields about 200,000 clones, of which around 83% are seen a single time; about 5.6% belongs to the top ten. The specimen was peripheral blood. Every receptor here comes from a woman aged 65 to 85 with COVID-19, enrolled during active disease.

This sequence joins TRBV28 and TRBJ2-7, with TRBD2 identical over 8 bases. V lost 11 bases and J lost 3; bases outside the gene matches: 6. From germline, CDR1 is MDHEN and CDR2 SYDVKM. The CDR3 totals 12 residues. This CDR3 reads CAATGTSYEQYF. The CDR3 DNA is TGTGCCGCAACCGGGACTAGCTACGAGCAGTACTTC.

The sample holds a few counts of this clone. The chain carries TRBV6-2 or TRBV6-3 and TRBJ1-4; the match to TRBD1 covers 7 bases. This CDR3 region has 17 residues. Losses at the gene ends were 2 bases for V and 5 bases for J; bases not matched to a gene: 11. In germline, CDR1 is MNHEY, CDR2 SVGEGT. The CDR3 region has the DNA TGTGCCAGCAGTTACCCATTCGGGACAGAACGAAATGAAAAACTGTTTTTT. This sequence encodes CASSYPFGTERNEKLFF.

J is TRBJ1-5 and V is TRBV30, with D perhaps TRBD1 (5 bases). The CDR3 is 11 residues long. Trimming cost V 0 bases and J 8 bases, with 5 bases left between them. Germline V gene sequence: CDR1 GTSNPN, CDR2 SVGIG (reference sequence). Written as DNA, the CDR3 is TGTGCCTGGAGTGTAGGGGAGCCCCAGCATTTT. Translated: CAWSVGEPQHF.